Described below is a single T cell receptor beta chain sequence and its context. Its antigen is unknown. This sample was included in a study of OX40 agonist ivuxolimab in advanced cancers. Study findings and constraints: Certain nonresponders additionally had low normalized T-cell clonal expansion.

Blood samples were obtained at baseline, cycle 4 day 1, and cycle 7 day 1. Measured with immunoSEQ multiplex PCR; TCRdb has only the in-frame clones, and not every one. The table includes more than 11,000 clones, around 81% detected once. Looked up from germline, CDR1 is MGHRA and CDR2 is YSYEKL. The CDR3 is made up of 15 amino acids. V gave up 1 base and J gave up 0 bases, with 9 bases separating them. This sequence was found in an adult with an advanced solid tumor such as melanoma, head and neck, liver or kidney cancer. Sequenced here: CD4+ or CD8+ T cells sorted from blood, sampled in a trial of the OX40 agonist ivuxolimab. V is TRBV4-1 and J is TRBJ1-2; D ambiguous. The CDR3 here is CASSQVEGANYGYTF. CDR3 nucleotides: TGCGCCAGCAGCCAAGTGGAGGGCGCTAACTATGGCTACACCTTC.